The 23 T cell receptor beta chains reported below all come from one sample, sequenced in a study of technical replicates of blood from four donors. TCRdb's table, derived via immunoSEQ multiplex PCR, lists solely in-frame clones and lacks some. The top ten hold about 0.2% of the sample, which has 81,000 or so clones, around 96% seen once. Sequenced sample: T cells isolated from PBMCs. The receptor set was obtained from a human donor in good health.

The rearrangement uses TRBV6-5 and TRBJ1-3; D may be TRBD1 (6 bases). The CDR3 loop spans 15 amino acids. Between the trimmed V and J ends, which lost 8 bases and 0 bases, there was a span of 14 bases. Germline values: CDR1 MNHEY, CDR2 SVGAGI. CDR3 amino acids: CASAPNRVSGNTIYF. The CDR3 bases are TGTGCCAGCGCGCCGAACAGGGTCTCTGGAAACACCATATATTTT.

This clone was picked up one time. V usage is TRBV11-2 and J usage is TRBJ2-7; 8 bases are a match to TRBD2. Germline assignment: CDR1 SGHAT and CDR2 FQNNGV. J gave up 2 bases and V 1 base, and 1 base lay outside the gene matches. This CDR3 spans 14 amino acids. CDR3: CASSLAGLAYEQYF. DNA of the CDR3: TGTGCCAGCAGCTTAGCGGGACTAGCCTACGAGCAGTACTTC.

The gene calls are TRBV5-8 and TRBJ2-5; D possibly corresponds to TRBD2 (6 bases). In germline, CDR1 is SGHTS, CDR2 YDEGEE. V lost 1 base and J 5 bases, leaving 9 bases between the germline ends. The CDR3 runs to 13 residues. CDR3 residues: CASSLRLDETQYF. CDR3 nucleotide sequence: TGTGCCAGCAGCTTGCGACTAGACGAGACCCAGTACTTC.

The chain combines TRBV2 with TRBJ2-5; 8 bases are shared with TRBD2. Trimming at V came to 7 bases and at J to 1 base, leaving 11 bases not matched to a gene. Germline CDR1 reads SNHLY; CDR2 reads FYNNEI. The CDR3 runs to 16 residues. CDR3: CASKISLAGPQETQYF. The CDR3 DNA follows: TGTGCCAGCAAGATCAGCCTAGCGGGTCCCCAAGAGACCCAGTACTTC.

Only one count was recorded for this clone. The gene calls are TRBV5-4 and TRBJ2-7; a weak D match, TRBD2 (7 bases). CDR3 length equals 15 residues. CDR1 and CDR2 (germline): SGHNT, YYREEE (reference sequence). The V gene lost 4 bases and the J gene lost 1 base, with 15 bases spanning the gap. CDR3 in DNA: TGTGCCAGCAGCAATTGGGGGGGCTTGTCCTACGAGCAGTACTTC. As protein: CASSNWGGLSYEQYF.

V and J are TRBV30 and TRBJ1-4; 10 bases map to TRBD1. This CDR3 comprises 13 residues. Trimming cost V 4 bases and J 7 bases; bases outside gene matches: 3. In germline, CDR1 is GTSNPN, CDR2 SVGIG (reference sequence). This CDR3 reads CAWKGTGAEKLFF. As DNA, the CDR3 is TGTGCCTGGAAGGGGACAGGGGCTGAAAAACTGTTTTTT. The full variable domain, rest sourced from reference TRBV30 and TRBJ1-4, is SQTIHQWPATLVQPVGSPLSLECTVEGTSNPNLYWYRQAAGRGLQLLFYSVGIGQISSEVPQNLSASRPQDRQFILSSKKLLLSDSGFYLCAWKGTGAEKLFFGSGTQLSVL.

The chain is built from TRBV6-6 and TRBJ2-1; TRBD2 aligns across 8 bases. Germline loops: CDR1 MNHNY, CDR2 SVGAGI (reference sequence). The junction had 11 bases not matched to a gene; V was cut back by 8 bases and J by 5 bases. The CDR3 is 15 residues long. CDR3 sequence (DNA): TGTGCCAGCGTAAGGACTAGCAGGTTCGACAATGAGCAGTTCTTC. Its protein product is CASVRTSRFDNEQFF.

This chain connects TRBV11-3 to TRBJ2-1; 11 bases fit TRBD2. The CDR3 totals 15 residues. From germline, CDR1 is SGHNT and CDR2 YENEEA. Trimming took 1 base from V and 6 from J; bases not matched to a gene: 2. The DNA for the CDR3 is TGTGCCAGCAGCTTAGTAGCGGGAGGGGTCAATGAGCAGTTCTTC. This sequence encodes CASSLVAGGVNEQFF.

The rearrangement joins TRBV4-1 to TRBJ2-1; 10 bases align to TRBD2. The V segment lost 1 base and the J segment 9 bases; nucleotides outside the gene matches: 9. Per germline, CDR1 MGHRA and CDR2 YSYEKL. This CDR3 has 16 amino acids. The CDR3 DNA reads as TGCGCCAGCAGCCAAGGTACTAGCGGGGCCGCCGCTGAGCAGTTCTTC. It translates to CASSQGTSGAAAEQFF.

The rearrangement links TRBV7-9 to TRBJ1-2; TRBD1 agrees at 7 bases. With 4 bases clipped from V and 6 bases from J, the junction kept 8 bases outside the gene matches. CDR3 size: 14 residues. Germline V lookup: CDR1 SEHNR, CDR2 FQNEAQ (reference sequence). In DNA, the CDR3 is TGTGCCAGCAGCTCACAGGGGATACGGGATGGCTACACCTTC. It translates to CASSSQGIRDGYTF.

This clone was seen once. The genes are TRBV5-1 and TRBJ2-3; weak D call: TRBD2 (6 bases). The CDR3 is 15 amino acids. Germline V gives CDR1 SGHRS, CDR2 YFSETQ. V was shortened by 2 bases and J by 4 bases, with 14 bases between the two germline ends. The CDR3, as DNA: TGCGCCAGCAGCTTCAGATCCGGGAGTGCAGATACGCAGTATTTT. Residues: CASSFRSGSADTQYF. The full variable domain, its missing parts supplied by reference TRBV5-1 and TRBJ2-3, is KAGVTQTPRYLIKTRGQQVTLSCSPISGHRSVSWYQQTPGQGLQFLFEYFSETQRNKGNFPGRFSGRQFSNSRSEMNVSTLELGDSALYLCASSFRSGSADTQYFGPGTRLTVL.

This clone was seen just once. J is TRBJ2-1 and V is TRBV29-1; TRBD1 is a possible D gene (5 bases). Per the germline V gene, CDR1 is SQVTM and CDR2 is ANQGSEA. The CDR3 spans 13 residues. V dropped 8 bases and J dropped 0 bases, with 11 bases sitting between them. Here the CDR3 DNA reads TGCAGCCAGACAGATAGCTCCTACAATGAGCAGTTCTTC. It encodes CSQTDSSYNEQFF.

The rearrangement joins TRBV29-1 to TRBJ2-5; TRBD1 aligns across 11 bases. Judging by the DNA end, TRBJ2-7 fits better; the J call may be wrong. This CDR3 has 14 residues. Germline values: CDR1 SQVTM, CDR2 ANQGSEA. The CDR3 DNA sequence: TGCAGCGTGCCCGGACAGGGGGCTTACTACGAGCAGTACTTC. Its protein is CSVPGQGAYYEQYF.

The chain joins TRBV5-1 to TRBJ1-6; D call uncertain. The CDR3 contains 14 residues. Trimming took off 0 bases at V and 9 bases at J, with 10 bases between the two ends. Germline CDR1 SGHRS, CDR2 YFSETQ. The CDR3 spells CASSLATPPSPLHF. For the CDR3, the DNA is TGCGCCAGCAGCTTGGCCACACCACCTTCACCCCTCCACTTT.

This chain joins TRBV6-5 and TRBJ2-5; 8 nucleotides align to TRBD1. This CDR3 region has 15 residues. The germline gives CDR1 MNHEY, CDR2 SVGAGI. V trimming: 0 bases; J trimming: 4 bases; junction bases outside the gene matches: 4. The CDR3 loop is CASSYSDTGGETQYF. The CDR3 DNA is TGTGCCAGCAGTTACTCGGATACAGGGGGAGAGACCCAGTACTTC.

V is TRBV5-1 and J is TRBJ2-5, with TRBD2 matching over 7 bases. CDR1 is SGHRS and CDR2 is YFSETQ in the germline V gene. The CDR3 has 16 residues. With 4 bases clipped from V and 5 bases from J, the junction kept 14 bases outside the gene matches. CDR3 region: CASSPSGASRGETQYF. The DNA of the CDR3 is TGCGCCAGCAGCCCCAGCGGGGCCTCAAGAGGGGAGACCCAGTACTTC.

The V gene is TRBV19, the J gene TRBJ1-4, with 9 nucleotides matching TRBD1. The CDR3 spans 15 residues. Germline trimming cut 6 bases from V and 2 bases from J; bases unmatched to any gene: 4. Germline CDR1 LNHDA, CDR2 SQIVND (reference sequence). CDR3 residues: CASRSGQGTNEKLFF. CDR3 nucleotide sequence: TGTGCCAGTAGATCCGGACAGGGGACTAATGAAAAACTGTTTTTT.

The chain joins TRBV19 to TRBJ1-2; D uncertain. Germline V lookup: CDR1 LNHDA, CDR2 SQIVND (reference sequence). The CDR3 is 15 amino acids. The V end was cut by 3 bases, the J end by 4 bases, with 15 bases between. The CDR3 DNA reads TGTGCCAGTAGTATTTCAGATTTTGATGTCTATGGCTACACCTTC. Encoded protein: CASSISDFDVYGYTF. Filled out from reference TRBV19 and TRBJ1-2, the complete variable domain reads DGGITQSPKYLFRKEGQNVTLSCEQNLNHDAMYWYRQDPGQGLRLIYYSQIVNDFQKGDIAEGYSVSREKKESFPLTVTSAQKNPTAFYLCASSISDFDVYGYTFGSGTRLTVV.

The chain employs TRBV28 and TRBJ2-1; 9 bases are shared with TRBD2. Trimming at V came to 9 bases and at J to 9 bases, leaving 12 bases not matched to a gene. Looked up from germline, CDR1 is MDHEN and CDR2 is SYDVKM. CDR3 length equals 14 residues. CDR3 sequence reads: CASGAGTSLGEQFF. The CDR3, as DNA: TGTGCCAGTGGGGCCGGGACTAGCCTCGGTGAGCAGTTCTTC. The whole variable domain, filled in from reference TRBV28 and TRBJ2-1, reads DVKVTQSSRYLVKRTGEKVFLECVQDMDHENMFWYRQDPGLGLRLIYFSYDVKMKEKGDIPEGYSVSREKKERFSLILESASTNQTSMYLCASGAGTSLGEQFFGPGTRLTVL.

The chain couples TRBV7-3 to TRBJ2-3; 9 bases align to TRBD2. Germline V gene lookup returns CDR1 SGHTA and CDR2 FQGTGA. Trimming removed 6 bases from V and 6 bases from J; junction bases left unmatched: 13. The CDR3 covers 16 residues. Here the CDR3 reads CASRAGAGGLGDTQYF. CDR3 nucleotides: TGTGCCAGCAGGGCGGGTGCGGGGGGGCTTGGTGATACGCAGTATTTT.

A single count supports this clone. In nucleotides, the CDR3 is TGTGCCAGCAGCGTAGACAGGATGGGCAACGAGCAGTACTTC. Its protein is CASSVDRMGNEQYF. The genes are TRBV9 and TRBJ2-7; TRBD1 is a possible D gene (5 bases). This CDR3 is built from 14 residues. Germline-derived CDR1 and CDR2 are SGDLS and YYNGEE. V gave up 0 bases and J gave up 5 bases, with 12 bases separating them.

The V call is TRBV9, the J call TRBJ1-1, with 11 bases that match TRBD1. The junction had 5 bases not matched to a gene; V was cut back by 4 bases and J by 3 bases. CDR3 size: 15 residues. CDR1 and CDR2 from the germline V gene are SGDLS and YYNGEE. This chain's CDR3 is CASSPGTGGYTEAFF. The CDR3 DNA is TGTGCCAGCAGCCCAGGGACAGGGGGTTACACTGAAGCTTTCTTT.

The V and J genes are TRBV5-1 and TRBJ2-3; D is unclear. Trimming took off 1 base at V and 6 bases at J, with 9 bases between the two ends. This CDR3 spans 13 amino acids. Germline V gene sequence: CDR1 SGHRS, CDR2 YFSETQ. The CDR3 here is CASSLRIRDTQYF. In nucleotides, the CDR3 is TGCGCCAGCAGCTTGAGGATCAGGGATACGCAGTATTTT.